This T cell receptor beta chain was sequenced in a study of blood T cell repertoires in COVID-19. Repertoires were generated with immunoSEQ multiplex PCR, while TCRdb's copy carries only in-frame clones and drops some. Here the sample spans roughly 150,000 clones, more than 75% being singletons. The germline V gene encodes CDR1 SGHRS and CDR2 YFSETQ. Trimming took off 1 base at V and 0 bases at J, with 7 bases between the two ends. This CDR3 comprises 15 residues. The sequenced material came from peripheral blood. The receptor comes from a man aged 60 to 75 who had recovered from COVID-19. The chain carries TRBV5-1 and TRBJ2-2; D uncertain. The CDR3 protein is CASSLRTANTGELFF. In nucleotides, the CDR3 is TGCGCCAGCAGCTTGCGTACTGCGAACACCGGGGAGCTGTTTTTT.